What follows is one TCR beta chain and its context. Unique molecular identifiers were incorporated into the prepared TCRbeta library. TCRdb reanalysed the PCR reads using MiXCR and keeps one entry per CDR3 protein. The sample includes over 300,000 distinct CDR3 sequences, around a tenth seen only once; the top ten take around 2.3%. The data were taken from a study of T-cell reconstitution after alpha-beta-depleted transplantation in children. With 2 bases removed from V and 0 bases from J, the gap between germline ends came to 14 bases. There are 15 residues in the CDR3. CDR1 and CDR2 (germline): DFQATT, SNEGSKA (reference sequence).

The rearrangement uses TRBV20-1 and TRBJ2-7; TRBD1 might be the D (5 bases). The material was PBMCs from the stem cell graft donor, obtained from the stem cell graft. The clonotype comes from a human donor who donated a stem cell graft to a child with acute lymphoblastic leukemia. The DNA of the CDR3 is TGCAGTGCTAGAAAACTCGACAGTGTCTCCTACGAGCAGTACTTC. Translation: CSARKLDSVSYEQYF.